This TCR beta chain appears in the sequencing data of a study of CD8+CD57+ T cells in acquired aplastic anemia. V lost 3 bases to trimming and J lost 2 bases, with 4 bases between them. CDR3 length equals 12 residues. The germline CDR1 and CDR2 sequences are ENHRY and SYGVKD. According to the study, genomic DNA was the template for TCR beta VDJ and CDR3 profiling. MiXCR was run by TCRdb on the reads, yielding one entry per CDR3 protein. Here the sample spans more than 250,000 distinct CDR3 sequences, 55% to 65% being singletons. The origin of this receptor is a human donor with severe aplastic anemia or a healthy control (not recorded which). The sample was sorted CD4+, CD8+, or CD8+CD57+ T cells (not recorded which) from PBMCs. The chain joins TRBV10-3 to TRBJ1-2; D unresolved. CDR3 bases: TGTGCCATCAGTGACGGAAACTATGGCTACACCTTC. This codes for CAISDGNYGYTF.